The 18 T cell receptor beta chains below were found in one sample sequenced in a study of cytomegalovirus exposure and HLA in healthy donors. This PCR relied on a set of 60 Vbeta primers and 13 Jbeta primers. TCRdb keeps only in-frame clones here, not all; method: immunoSEQ multiplex PCR. The table gives 75,000 to 85,000 clones; the top ten clones make up less than 5% of it. Sample: PBMCs. The receptors originated from a man aged 18 to 30 in good health and CMV-seropositive.

This rearrangement joins TRBV25-1 to TRBJ2-2, with unresolved D. V was pared by 1 base and J by 2 bases, with 11 bases between. Germline loops: CDR1 MGHDK, CDR2 SYGVNS. This CDR3 has 16 amino acids. CDR3 sequence reads: CASSESRYSNTGELFF. For the CDR3, the DNA is TGTGCCAGCAGTGAATCGAGATACTCAAACACCGGGGAGCTGTTTTTT.

This sequence joins TRBV27 and TRBJ1-5, with D unclear. The germline V gene has CDR1 MNHEY and CDR2 SMNVEV (reference sequence). The CDR3 loop spans 14 amino acids. V lost 2 bases, J lost 5 bases, and 10 bases lay in between. CDR3 protein: CASSLIRGDQPQHF. CDR3 DNA sequence: TGTGCCAGCAGTTTAATTCGGGGAGATCAGCCCCAGCATTTT.

The chain couples TRBV6-4 to TRBJ2-3; 12 bases line up with TRBD2. The CDR3 sequence is 19 residues long. The germline V gene has CDR1 MRHNA and CDR2 SNTAGT. The trim removed 3 bases at V and 1 base at J, leaving 11 bases unmatched. CDR3 bases: TGTGCCAGCAGTGATTCCCCCGAGACTAGCGGGGGCCGCACAGATACGCAGTATTTT. It is translated as CASSDSPETSGGRTDTQYF.

This chain uses TRBV19 with TRBJ1-2; D perhaps matches TRBD1 (6 bases). V lost 2 bases and J lost 6, with 7 bases in between. Germline V CDR1 and CDR2: LNHDA, SQIVND (reference sequence). CDR3 size: 12 residues. The CDR3 here is CASSIQGNGYTF. The CDR3 DNA sequence: TGTGCCAGTAGTATACAGGGGAATGGCTACACCTTC.

The chain uses TRBV7-9 and TRBJ1-1; D unresolved. The CDR3 is 14 residues long. Trimming cost V 1 base and J 4 bases, with 10 bases left between them. CDR1 is SEHNR, CDR2 FQNEAQ, per germline (reference sequence). The DNA of the CDR3 is TGTGCCAGCAGCTTAGAAGTCAGATCCACTGAAGCTTTCTTT. It encodes CASSLEVRSTEAFF.

The chain links TRBV11-3 to TRBJ2-7, with TRBD1 identical over 7 bases. The V segment lost 5 bases and the J segment 2 bases; nucleotides outside the gene matches: 9. Germline V lookup: CDR1 SGHNT, CDR2 YENEEA. The CDR3 covers 15 residues. The CDR3 here is CASSVSTGPTYEQYF. The CDR3 nucleotides read TGTGCCAGCAGCGTCTCGACAGGGCCTACCTACGAGCAGTACTTC.

The chain couples TRBV29-1 to TRBJ2-3; 8 bases are shared with TRBD1. Germline CDR1 and CDR2: SQVTM and ANQGSEA. CDR3 size: 12 residues. Trimming at V came to 5 bases and at J to 4 bases, leaving 2 bases not matched to a gene. CDR3 sequence: CSVTDRADTQYF. For the CDR3, the DNA is TGCAGCGTTACGGACAGGGCAGATACGCAGTATTTT.

Comments on this clone: The identical CDR3 is also encoded by other nucleotide sequences in the sample. The rearrangement joins TRBV4-1 to TRBJ2-1; 8 bases align to TRBD2. The CDR3 sequence is 15 residues long. Looked up from germline, CDR1 is MGHRA and CDR2 is YSYEKL. With V trimmed by 9 bases and J by 9 bases, 16 bases remained unmatched. The CDR3 coding sequence is TGCGCCAGTTATCCGGGACCCGGGAGGGGAGGTGAGCAGTTCTTC. Translating gives CASYPGPGRGGEQFF.

The V and J genes are TRBV9 and TRBJ1-2; 8 bases are shared with TRBD1. This CDR3 comprises 17 residues. V lost 4 bases and J lost 4; bases outside the gene matches: 15. Germline V gene data show CDR1 as SGDLS and CDR2 as YYNGEE. CDR3 amino acids: CASSYGQGGGSLYGYTF. The CDR3, as DNA: TGTGCCAGCAGCTATGGACAGGGTGGGGGGTCACTCTATGGCTACACCTTC.

V and J are TRBV13 and TRBJ1-1; weak D call: TRBD1 (5 bases). Per germline, CDR1 PRHDT and CDR2 FYEKMQ (reference sequence). With 6 bases removed from V and 1 base from J, the gap between germline ends came to 15 bases. The CDR3 has 15 amino acids. This CDR3 reads CASRLRRQGNTEAFF. The CDR3 DNA reads as TGTGCCAGCAGACTTAGGCGTCAGGGGAACACTGAAGCTTTCTTT.

In nucleotides, the CDR3 is TGTGCCAGTCGTCCGGGAACTAATGAAAAACTGTTTTTT. Protein sequence: CASRPGTNEKLFF. The chain couples TRBV19 to TRBJ1-4; D ambiguous. V shed 8 bases and J shed 1 base, with 8 bases lying between them. The CDR3 contains 13 residues. Per germline, CDR1 LNHDA and CDR2 SQIVND (reference sequence).

The chain employs TRBV28 and TRBJ2-3; TRBD2 aligns across 8 bases. Germline V gene sequence: CDR1 MDHEN, CDR2 SYDVKM. The trim removed 5 bases at V and 14 bases at J, leaving 12 bases unmatched. CDR3 length: 13 amino acids. In DNA, the CDR3 is TGTGCCAGCAGTCTACCGGGGGGGCCGGGTGTGTATTTT. It translates to CASSLPGGPGVYF.

This chain connects TRBV2 to TRBJ1-5, with D unresolved. From germline, CDR1 is SNHLY and CDR2 FYNNEI. The CDR3 sequence is 15 residues long. The germline V and J ends were trimmed by 7 bases and 3 bases, with 16 bases remaining between them. CDR3 coding DNA: TGTGCCAGCACCGGAGGGATGGGGTTCAATCAGCCCCAGCATTTT. This encodes CASTGGMGFNQPQHF.

The chain has TRBV4-2 and TRBJ2-5; D might be TRBD2 (6 bases). The germline V gene encodes CDR1 LGHNA and CDR2 YNFKEQ. The CDR3 totals 14 residues. Trimming stripped 1 base from V and 2 bases from J, with 8 bases between. In DNA, the CDR3 is TGTGCCAGCAGCCAAGGGGCGGGACAAGAGACCCAGTACTTC. Its translation: CASSQGAGQETQYF.

The DNA of the CDR3 is TGTGCCAGCAGTTTAAGGGGGACAGGGAACACTGAAGCTTTCTTT. It is translated as CASSLRGTGNTEAFF. V and J are TRBV27 and TRBJ1-1; 8 positions agree with TRBD1. Germline lookup yields CDR1 MNHEY and CDR2 SMNVEV (reference sequence). The CDR3 has 15 amino acids. Trimming at V came to 2 bases and at J to 1 base, leaving 3 bases not matched to a gene.

The rearrangement uses TRBV6-6 and TRBJ2-2; TRBD1 aligns across 9 bases. Germline V gene lookup returns CDR1 MNHNY and CDR2 SVGAGI (reference sequence). V gave up 6 bases and J gave up 4 bases; unmatched junction bases: 9. The CDR3 totals 16 residues. CDR3 residues: CASRSGTGSITGELFF. CDR3 bases: TGTGCCAGCAGGTCCGGGACAGGGTCAATCACCGGGGAGCTGTTTTTT.

The CDR3: CASKGDGVYNEQFF. CDR3 in DNA: TGTGCCAGCAAGGGAGATGGGGTTTACAATGAGCAGTTCTTC. The rearrangement joins TRBV13 to TRBJ2-1; possibly TRBD2 for D (5 bases). This CDR3 has 14 residues. Germline V gene sequence: CDR1 PRHDT, CDR2 FYEKMQ (reference sequence). V lost 7 bases and J 4 bases, leaving 14 bases between the germline ends.

The chain is built from TRBV9 and TRBJ1-1; D possibly corresponds to TRBD1 (5 bases). Trimming took 0 bases from V and 6 from J, leaving 15 bases between them. Germline assignment: CDR1 SGDLS and CDR2 YYNGEE. CDR3 size: 15 residues. The CDR3 spells CASSVGQGNWAEAFF. DNA of the CDR3: TGTGCCAGCAGCGTAGGGCAGGGTAACTGGGCTGAAGCTTTCTTT.